This T cell receptor (beta chain) was recovered during a study of cytomegalovirus exposure and HLA in healthy donors. At the level of the study: Unique TCRs numbering around 80 million, obtained from HLA-typed donors, made up an early data release.

13 Jbeta primers and 60 Vbeta primers were used for the PCR. TCRdb's table, derived via immunoSEQ multiplex PCR, lists solely in-frame clones and lacks some. The sample holds roughly 90,000 clones, roughly 82% seen once. This clone was counted a few times. The length of the CDR3 is 15 residues. V gave up 8 bases and J gave up 0 bases, with 17 bases separating them. Germline assignment: CDR1 KGHSH and CDR2 LQKENI. The source material was PBMCs. V gene TRBV18 combines with J gene TRBJ2-7; tentatively, D is TRBD1 (5 bases). The sequence derives from a man younger than 45 in good health and CMV-seropositive. CDR3 DNA: TGTGCCAGCAACACAGGTGGACAAGACTCCTACGAGCAGTACTTC. Amino acids: CASNTGGQDSYEQYF.